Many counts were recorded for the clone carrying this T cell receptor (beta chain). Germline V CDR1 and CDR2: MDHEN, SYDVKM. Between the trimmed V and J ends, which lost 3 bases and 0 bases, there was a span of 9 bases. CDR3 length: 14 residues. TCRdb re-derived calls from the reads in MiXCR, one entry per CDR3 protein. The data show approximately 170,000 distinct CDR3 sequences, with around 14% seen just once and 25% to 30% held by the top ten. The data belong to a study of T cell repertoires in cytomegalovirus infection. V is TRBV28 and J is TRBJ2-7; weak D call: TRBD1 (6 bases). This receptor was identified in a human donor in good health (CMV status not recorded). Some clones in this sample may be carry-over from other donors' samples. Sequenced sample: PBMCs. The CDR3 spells CASSFPGASYEQYF. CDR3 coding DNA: TGTGCCAGCAGTTTCCCAGGGGCCTCCTACGAGCAGTACTTC.